Listed here are 3 T cell receptor beta chains from one sample, sequenced in a study of T cells after yellow fever vaccination. From the 5' RACE reads, TCRdb called clonotypes with MiXCR, one entry per CDR3 protein. The sample includes about 310,000 distinct CDR3 sequences, around 3.6% of them seen just once. The sample consisted of PBMCs, taken on the day of the yellow fever booster vaccination. These TCRs come from a man between 18 and 29 years old who received the YFV17D yellow fever vaccine.

This chain uses TRBV25-1 with TRBJ1-1; D gene uncertain. V was trimmed by 6 bases and J by 9 bases, leaving 8 bases between them. The germline CDR1 and CDR2 sequences are MGHDK and SYGVNS. CDR3 length: 10 amino acids. The DNA of the CDR3 is TGTGCCAGCAGGGGCTTGAAAGCTTTCTTT. This gives the protein CASRGLKAFF. Filled out from reference TRBV25-1 and TRBJ1-1, the complete variable domain reads EADIYQTPRYLVIGTGKKITLECSQTMGHDKMYWYQQDPGMELHLIHYSYGVNSTEKGDLSSESTVSRIRTEHFPLTLESARPSHTSQYLCASRGLKAFFGQGTRLTVV.

This clonotype was found a few times. The genes are TRBV5-4 and TRBJ2-3; 10 nucleotides agree with TRBD1. This CDR3 is 15 amino acids long. Looked up from germline, CDR1 is SGHNT and CDR2 is YYREEE (reference sequence). The V and J ends lost 2 bases and 4 bases, in that order; junction bases with no gene match: 4. This chain's CDR3 is CASSFGTGVADTQYF. The CDR3 nucleotides read TGTGCCAGCAGCTTCGGGACAGGGGTCGCAGATACGCAGTATTTT.

The CDR3 sequence is CASSLSRGYIQYF. The CDR3 DNA is TGTGCCAGCAGTTTATCCAGGGGATACATTCAGTACTTC. The J gene is TRBJ2-4, the V gene TRBV28; TRBD1 might be the D (6 bases). The CDR3 length is 13 residues. Trimming cost V 1 base and J 8 bases, with 9 bases left between them. Germline assignment: CDR1 MDHEN and CDR2 SYDVKM.